This entry is about one TCR beta chain. This clone's antigen is unknown. No much larger clonotype is one base removed from it; base qualities were not supplied. This entry comes from a study of CD8 T cells in Susac syndrome (dated by TCRdb to about 2019). The study in broad terms: Among the sequenced Susac syndrome patients, five or six had clinically active disease and eight or nine were in clinical remission. At the time of blood withdrawal, Susac syndrome patients were either therapy-naive, taking corticosteroids (with some also receiving IVIg), or on IVIg alone. The study used repertoire sequencing to test whether antigen drove CD8+ T cell activation and differentiation in Susac syndrome. Results and caveats for the whole study, not just this receptor: No clonal expansion was detected in the CD4+ T cell repertoire of Susac syndrome patients. The study acknowledged that relatively few individuals were included in the TCR sequencing and HLA analysis.

RNA was extracted with the RNeasy kit and about 0.5 to 1 ug was reverse transcribed using random hexamers. The immunoSEQ multiplex PCR assay, which covers 54 Vbeta and 13 Jbeta segments, was used to amplify TCR beta CDR3 regions. To correct PCR amplification bias, a synthetic template baseline was used for both primer optimization and computational correction. As for the original processing: Reads were annotated to V, D and J genes per IMGT and analyzed with immunoSEQ Analyzer, keeping only productive sequences. Clonality was calculated as one minus the Shannon entropy normalized by log2 of the number of productive unique sequences. For each patient and control, public and private clones were evaluated within the 100 most prevalent clones. Susac-specific clones were defined as absent from healthy and MS cohorts, about 1,000 published viral clones and other ImmuneACCESS disease sequences. TCRdb trimmed the raw reads at Q25, called clones with MiXCR and kept productive beta chains. Each record represents a unique CDR3 protein, reported with the most common genes and DNA among its rows. TCRdb's processing, not the authors' own work, is the source of the V and J calls. The sample table lists about 140,000 distinct CDR3 sequences, just under 95% of them with a count of one. The ten most abundant clones make up more than 0.14% of the sample.

High-throughput TCR beta sequencing profiled peripheral blood CD8+ and CD4+ T cells from healthy donors, Susac syndrome patients and multiple sclerosis patients. The Susac syndrome patients fulfilled recently defined diagnostic criteria for either definite or probable disease. Bulk CD8+ and CD4+ T cells were purified magnetically by negative isolation, whereas CD8+ TEMRA cells were enriched by FACS. Blood was drawn into EDTA tubes, processed within 24 hours, and PBMCs were isolated by density gradient centrifugation. PBMCs intended for TCR sequencing were cryopreserved in liquid nitrogen and thawed later in a water bath at 37 degrees C. A purity of at least 90% was achieved for sorted or isolated CD4+, CD8+ and CD8+ TEMRA cells. Germline trimming: 3 bases from V, 7 bases from J; junction bases outside gene matches: 7. The CDR3 contains 14 residues, cysteine and phenylalanine counted. CDR3 DNA only is kept here, 42 bases in frame from base 1. CDR1 is given as SGHRS and CDR2 as YFSETQ, both from the germline V gene.

The sequence links TRBV5-1 to TRBJ1-2; TRBD1 lines up with 9 middle nucleotides. The sequencing input was CD4+ T cells from PBMCs. This sequence was found in a human donor with Susac syndrome. The CDR3 reads CASSSGQGGSGYTF. The nucleotides are TGCGCCAGCAGCTCGGGACAGGGTGGATCTGGCTACACCTTC.